Listed below are T cell receptor beta chains from one sample, sequenced in a study of T cell responses to AZD1222 COVID-19 vaccine. TCRdb's copy holds only in-frame clones and misses some; the assay was immunoSEQ multiplex PCR. The sample consists of about 140,000 clones, about nine tenths of them appearing once. Here the sequenced sample was peripheral blood, taken 28 days after the second AZD1222 dose. These TCRs come from an adult who received the AZD1222 COVID-19 vaccine. Both conserved end residues are trimmed from each CDR3.

TRBV10-3	TRBJ1-5	AISESKAGHQPQH
TRBV30	TRBJ1-3	AWSLNRGGNTIY
TRBV19	TRBJ1-2	ASTPFQGRGHGYT
TRBV4-1	TRBJ1-1	ASSREGGPNTEAF
TRBV11-1	TRBJ2-1	ASSLGSINEQF
TRBV5-1	TRBJ1-6	ASSLGTGNSPLH
TRBV28	TRBJ2-6	ASRGSFSGANVLT
TRBV3-1/TRBV3-2	TRBJ2-1	ASSAIGRTTYNEQF
TRBV28	TRBJ1-6	ASRTPGGVNSPLH
TRBV27	TRBJ2-2	ASSRDRGHTGELF
TRBV19	TRBJ1-2	ASSITIFRAPALSNYGYT
TRBV30	TRBJ1-3	AWSVRGPGQHPGNTIY
TRBV7-9	TRBJ1-4	ASSLGGPSYEKLF
TRBV3-1/TRBV3-2	TRBJ2-5	ASGLIGGETQY
TRBV5-6	TRBJ2-1	ASSLGTSPSVNEQF
TRBV28	TRBJ1-6	ASSLLFSSSYNSPLH
TRBV6-6	TRBJ2-7	ASTISNKPYEQY
TRBV4-3	TRBJ2-5	ASSQESDSQETQY
TRBV19	TRBJ1-3	ASSITGSPSSGNTIY
TRBV3-1/TRBV3-2	TRBJ1-2	ASSLLDSRSGYT
TRBV19	TRBJ2-7	ASSAPGQGTYEQY
TRBV28	TRBJ2-2	ASSDRDTGELF
TRBV9	TRBJ1-4	ASYTGGWVEKLF
TRBV3-1/TRBV3-2	TRBJ2-5	ASSQGGAPGLRGVETQY
TRBV5-6	TRBJ2-5	ASSLGQTNQETQY
TRBV18	TRBJ1-6	ASSQLPRGMTNSPLH
TRBV3-1/TRBV3-2	TRBJ1-1	ASSQALGWGTEAF
TRBV9	TRBJ1-2	ASSPGQLNYGYT
TRBV5-3	TRBJ1-2	ARSLEGHHYGYT
TRBV6-6	TRBJ2-7	ASSSGRENEQY
TRBV9	TRBJ2-7	ASSVGFEGPQGEQY
TRBV4-2	TRBJ2-7	ASSHSLLTGQGSTEQY
TRBV7-7	TRBJ1-3	ASSLSIGNTIY
TRBV12-3/TRBV12-4	TRBJ2-5	ASGQGQETQY
TRBV6-5	TRBJ2-1	ASIIYNEQF
TRBV30	TRBJ1-1	AWSVLGVGEAF
TRBV27	TRBJ1-6	ASSWGTADNSPLH
TRBV6-2/TRBV6-3	TRBJ1-1	ASSQDSLGAF
TRBV7-6	TRBJ2-5	ASSPKTGGETQY
TRBV6-4	TRBJ2-3	ASSTGQGGTDTQY
TRBV6-1	TRBJ2-7	ASREGLSGIDEQY
TRBV6-5	TRBJ1-1	ASIRTGWNTEAF
TRBV27	TRBJ1-1	ASSWTVGTEAF
TRBV7-2	TRBJ1-4	ASSPPGSEKLF
TRBV4-2	TRBJ1-5	ASSQETQGFSPQH
TRBV7-2	TRBJ2-7	ASGLAVRTEQY
TRBV14	TRBJ1-4	ASSRTWGATNEKLF
TRBV4-1	TRBJ1-5	ASSRGQGSSNQPQH
TRBV18	TRBJ1-2	ASSRTAPFGDYGYT
TRBV5-1	TRBJ1-5	ASSLDGEDNQPQH
TRBV24-1	TRBJ2-5	ATSDRSSQETQY
TRBV25-1	TRBJ2-7	ASSAHEQY
TRBV7-9	TRBJ1-2	ASSASGRTYGYT
TRBV28	TRBJ2-5	ASSLDTAGGPGTQY
TRBV4-1	TRBJ1-1	ASSPRGYTEAF
TRBV5-4	TRBJ2-2	ASMGSKDLRGELF
TRBV21-1	TRBJ1-5	ASSKDEEGCPQPQH
TRBV5-8	TRBJ2-7	ASSFGVGEQY
TRBV7-2	TRBJ1-2	ASSLTGWDYGYT